This T cell receptor beta chain is drawn from a study of T cell responses to AZD1222 COVID-19 vaccine. Broader study findings: Seropositive at baseline were only five or six AZD1222 recipients. Targeting of unmutated variant regions was reportedly seen in nearly half of spike-specific TCRs.

Using immunoSEQ multiplex PCR, the repertoire was profiled, and TCRdb retains in-frame clones only, with some absent. The sample lists about 130,000 clones; about 93% were seen once. Trimming removed 6 bases from V and 2 bases from J; junction bases left unmatched: 0. Germline V gene data show CDR1 as SEHNR and CDR2 as FQNEAQ (reference sequence). CDR3 length: 13 residues. Concerning this clone: Antigen specificity is unknown.

Here the sequenced sample was peripheral blood, taken 28 days after the second AZD1222 dose. The V gene is TRBV7-9, the J gene TRBJ2-5; 10 bases align to TRBD1. The clonotype comes from an adult who received the AZD1222 COVID-19 vaccine. This CDR3 reads CASRDRGQETQYF. The CDR3 DNA sequence: TGTGCCAGCAGGGACAGGGGGCAAGAGACCCAGTACTTC.